A selection of T cell receptor beta chains follows, all from one sample in a study of T cell responses to AZD1222 COVID-19 vaccine. Repertoires were generated with immunoSEQ multiplex PCR, while TCRdb's copy carries only in-frame clones and drops some. The table records roughly 150,000 clones, approximately 89% of them present only once. Sequencing used peripheral blood, obtained 28 days after the second AZD1222 dose. These receptors all come from an adult who received the AZD1222 COVID-19 vaccine. CDR3s include the opening cysteine and the closing phenylalanine or tryptophan. A D gene is named only where the DNA matches it firmly. Rows may omit the clone size; those that give it use once, few, many or a size class.

size	D	V	J	CDR3	DNA
NA	NA	TRBV24-1	TRBJ2-1	CATSEAGPPGDEQFF	TGTGCCACCAGTGAAGCGGGCCCCCCGGGGGATGAGCAGTTCTTC
NA	NA	TRBV6-5	TRBJ1-1	CASQTRGVGEAFF	TGTGCCAGCCAAACGCGGGGGGTCGGTGAAGCTTTCTTT
NA	TRBD1	TRBV10-3	TRBJ1-2	CAINGGTADGYTF	TGTGCCATCAATGGAGGGACAGCCGATGGCTACACCTTC
NA	NA	TRBV10-3	TRBJ1-3	CAISGYREAGNTIYF	TGTGCCATCAGTGGGTACAGGGAGGCTGGAAACACCATATATTTT
NA	TRBD1	TRBV20-1	TRBJ1-6	CSASYGQVLSSYNSPLHF	TGCAGTGCTAGTTATGGACAGGTTCTGAGCTCCTATAATTCACCCCTCCACTTT
NA	NA	TRBV9	TRBJ2-7	CASSVAEDEQYF	TGTGCCAGCAGCGTAGCAGAGGACGAGCAGTACTTC
NA	TRBD1	TRBV11-2	TRBJ2-3	CASSPDRVGDTQYF	TGTGCCAGCAGCCCGGACAGGGTGGGAGATACGCAGTATTTT
NA	NA	TRBV7-9	TRBJ2-5	CASSLVGAGETQYF	TGTGCCAGCAGCTTAGTTGGGGCCGGGGAGACCCAGTACTTC
NA	NA	TRBV7-9	TRBJ1-3	CASSSEPGHSLNTIYF	TGTGCCAGCAGCTCAGAACCGGGACATAGCCTAAACACCATATATTTT
NA	TRBD1	TRBV27	TRBJ1-6	CASSTPGGGESPLHF	TGTGCCAGCAGTACCCCGGGAGGGGGCGAATCACCCCTCCACTTT
NA	NA	TRBV19	TRBJ1-6	CASGVPSRNSPLHF	TGTGCCAGTGGGGTCCCAAGCCGCAATTCACCCCTCCACTTT
NA	NA	TRBV28	TRBJ2-3	CASKAVGTRQSTDTQYF	TGTGCCAGCAAGGCGGTGGGCACTAGACAGAGCACAGATACGCAGTATTTT
NA	TRBD1	TRBV19	TRBJ1-3	CASSITQGANTIYF	TGTGCCAGTAGTATCACACAGGGGGCAAACACCATATATTTT
once	NA	TRBV28	TRBJ1-4	CASSFVQYNEKLFF	TGTGCCAGCAGTTTCGTCCAGTATAATGAAAAACTGTTTTTT
NA	NA	TRBV10-3	TRBJ2-7	CAISESVYEQYF	TGTGCCATCAGTGAGTCGGTGTACGAGCAGTACTTC
NA	TRBD1	TRBV7-8	TRBJ1-1	CASSLGGTVLPEAFF	TGTGCCAGCAGCTTAGGGGGGACAGTTCTGCCTGAAGCTTTCTTT
NA	NA	TRBV6-2/TRBV6-3	TRBJ1-5	CASSPRGSPQHF	TGTGCCAGCAGCCCCCGTGGGTCGCCCCAGCATTTT
NA	NA	TRBV12-3/TRBV12-4	TRBJ1-4	CASSLTGVEKLFF	TGTGCCAGCAGTTTAACGGGGGTTGAAAAACTGTTTTTT
NA	NA	TRBV7-8	TRBJ1-1	CASSLRGVEAFF	TGTGCCAGCAGCTTAAGGGGGGTCGAGGCTTTCTTT
NA	NA	TRBV5-1	TRBJ1-2	CASSEGNSNYGYTF	TGCGCCAGCAGCGAAGGGAACTCTAACTATGGCTACACCTTC
NA	TRBD2	TRBV6-5	TRBJ2-3	CASSYTGGPSDTQYF	TGTGCCAGCAGTTACACGGGGGGGCCGTCCGATACGCAGTATTTT
NA	TRBD1	TRBV7-9	TRBJ1-4	CASSRQGETNEKLFF	TGTGCCAGCAGCCGCCAGGGGGAGACTAATGAAAAACTGTTTTTT
NA	TRBD2	TRBV24-1	TRBJ2-1	CATSDFGRASYNEQFF	TGTGCCACCAGTGATTTCGGGAGGGCCTCTTACAATGAGCAGTTCTTC
NA	NA	TRBV2	TRBJ1-6	CASSYPVGFGTNSPLHF	TGTGCCAGCAGCTACCCTGTCGGGTTCGGGACTAATTCACCCCTCCACTTT
NA	TRBD2	TRBV4-1	TRBJ2-1	CASSPRYDWTGGNEQFF	TGCGCCAGCAGCCCCCGCTACGACTGGACGGGAGGTAATGAGCAGTTCTTC
NA	NA	TRBV9	TRBJ2-7	CASSTSDWSSYEQYF	TGTGCCAGCAGCACATCGGACTGGAGCTCCTACGAGCAGTACTTC
NA	NA	TRBV6-5	TRBJ1-1	CASGTPENTEAFF	TGTGCCAGCGGTACACCCGAGAACACTGAAGCTTTCTTT
NA	NA	TRBV5-6	TRBJ2-7	CASSRPPGAYEQYF	TGTGCCAGCAGCCGGCCACCGGGGGCCTACGAGCAGTACTTC
once	TRBD1	TRBV15	TRBJ2-1	CATSRLPDRYNEQFF	TGTGCCACCAGCAGACTCCCGGACAGGTACAATGAGCAGTTCTTC
NA	TRBD2	TRBV7-3	TRBJ2-7	CASSPGGVKRSEQYF	TGTGCCAGCAGCCCCGGGGGGGTAAAGAGATCCGAGCAGTACTTC
NA	NA	TRBV5-1	TRBJ1-4	CASSADPNEKLFF	TGCGCCAGCAGTGCGGATCCTAATGAAAAACTGTTTTTT
NA	NA	TRBV5-8	TRBJ2-7	CASSLVSEQYF	TGTGCCAGCAGCTTAGTAAGCGAGCAGTACTTC
NA	NA	TRBV6-2/TRBV6-3	TRBJ2-2	CASSYFVGPTGELFF	TGTGCCAGCAGTTACTTCGTGGGGCCCACCGGGGAGCTGTTTTTT
once	TRBD2	TRBV7-2	TRBJ2-1	CASSLARGLAGGTREQFF	TGTGCCAGCAGCTTAGCTAGGGGACTAGCGGGGGGTACCCGTGAGCAGTTCTTC
NA	NA	TRBV27	TRBJ1-6	CASSLVEGNSPLHF	TGTGCCAGCAGTTTAGTGGAGGGAAATTCACCCCTCCACTTT
NA	NA	TRBV6-9	TRBJ2-5	CASTQITISYF	TGTGCCAGCACTCAAATAACTATAAGTTACTTC
NA	NA	TRBV10-3	TRBJ1-4	CAIRDTVNDEKLFF	TGTGCCATCAGGGACACGGTGAATGATGAAAAACTGTTTTTT
NA	NA	TRBV3-1/TRBV3-2	TRBJ1-2	CASSQVGSPTYGYTF	TGTGCCAGCAGCCAAGTGGGCAGTCCAACTTATGGCTACACCTTC
NA	TRBD1	TRBV4-2	TRBJ1-1	CASSTDRAEAFF	TGTGCCAGCAGCACCGACAGGGCTGAAGCTTTCTTT
NA	NA	TRBV6-6	TRBJ1-2	CASTPGTPLTYTF	TGTGCCAGCACCCCCGGGACACCGTTGACCTACACCTTC
NA	TRBD1	TRBV2	TRBJ2-2	CASSGDTGGTGELFF	TGTGCCAGCAGTGGAGATACAGGGGGCACCGGGGAGCTGTTTTTT
NA	NA	TRBV29-1	TRBJ2-7	CSVDTGLGFYEQYF	TGCAGCGTTGATACGGGATTAGGCTTCTACGAGCAGTACTTC
few	NA	TRBV6-1	TRBJ1-2	CASSEATGRSYGYTF	TGTGCCAGCAGTGAAGCCACAGGGCGGAGCTATGGCTACACCTTC
NA	TRBD2	TRBV7-2	TRBJ2-3	CASSPQGGGSGPDTQYF	TGTGCCAGCAGCCCCCAGGGCGGGGGGTCGGGTCCAGATACGCAGTATTTT
NA	TRBD1	TRBV27	TRBJ2-7	CASSHGQGAGEQYF	TGTGCCAGCAGTCATGGACAGGGGGCAGGTGAGCAGTACTTC
NA	TRBD1	TRBV19	TRBJ2-7	CASSISFGTGAYEQYF	TGTGCCAGTAGTATTTCGTTTGGGACAGGGGCATACGAGCAGTACTTC
NA	NA	TRBV19	TRBJ1-5	CASSIVRDQPQHF	TGTGCCAGTAGTATAGTTCGAGATCAGCCCCAGCATTTT
NA	TRBD1	TRBV6-5	TRBJ1-6	CASSYQGQGNSPLHF	TGTGCCAGCAGTTACCAGGGACAGGGTAATTCACCCCTCCACTTT
few	NA	TRBV19	TRBJ2-7	CASSPPGAVEQYF	TGTGCCAGTAGCCCCCCGGGGGCGGTCGAGCAGTACTTC
few	NA	TRBV5-8	TRBJ1-1	CASSLAARFLFAEAFF	TGTGCCAGCAGCTTGGCCGCAAGATTCTTGTTTGCTGAAGCTTTCTTT
NA	NA	TRBV6-5	TRBJ2-7	CASSFGHFYEQYF	TGTGCCAGCAGTTTTGGACACTTCTACGAGCAGTACTTC
NA	NA	TRBV9	TRBJ2-2	CASSPRSMGTGELFF	TGTGCCAGCAGCCCCCGGAGTATGGGCACCGGGGAGCTGTTTTTT
NA	NA	TRBV5-5	TRBJ2-7	CASSLAGSSYEQYF	TGTGCCAGCAGCTTGGCCGGCAGCTCCTACGAGCAGTACTTC